The present T cell receptor beta chain was sequenced within a study of T cell changes during pregnancy in multiple sclerosis. Trimming removed 4 bases from V and 3 bases from J; junction bases left unmatched: 2. The CDR3 loop spans 15 amino acids. Looked up from germline, CDR1 is LGHNA and CDR2 is YSLEER. Only in-frame clones appear in the TCRdb table, and some are missing; sequencing was by immunoSEQ multiplex PCR. The sample includes about 68,000 clones, about 90% of them seen just once. The TCR sequence derives from a female donor in good health, enrolled as a control in a pregnancy study. The chain has TRBV4-3 and TRBJ2-3; 12 bases line up with TRBD2. Sample: peripheral blood, taken in the second trimester of pregnancy. CDR3 in amino acids: CASSRLAGETDTQYF. CDR3 bases: TGCGCCAGCAGCCGACTAGCGGGAGAGACAGATACGCAGTATTTT.